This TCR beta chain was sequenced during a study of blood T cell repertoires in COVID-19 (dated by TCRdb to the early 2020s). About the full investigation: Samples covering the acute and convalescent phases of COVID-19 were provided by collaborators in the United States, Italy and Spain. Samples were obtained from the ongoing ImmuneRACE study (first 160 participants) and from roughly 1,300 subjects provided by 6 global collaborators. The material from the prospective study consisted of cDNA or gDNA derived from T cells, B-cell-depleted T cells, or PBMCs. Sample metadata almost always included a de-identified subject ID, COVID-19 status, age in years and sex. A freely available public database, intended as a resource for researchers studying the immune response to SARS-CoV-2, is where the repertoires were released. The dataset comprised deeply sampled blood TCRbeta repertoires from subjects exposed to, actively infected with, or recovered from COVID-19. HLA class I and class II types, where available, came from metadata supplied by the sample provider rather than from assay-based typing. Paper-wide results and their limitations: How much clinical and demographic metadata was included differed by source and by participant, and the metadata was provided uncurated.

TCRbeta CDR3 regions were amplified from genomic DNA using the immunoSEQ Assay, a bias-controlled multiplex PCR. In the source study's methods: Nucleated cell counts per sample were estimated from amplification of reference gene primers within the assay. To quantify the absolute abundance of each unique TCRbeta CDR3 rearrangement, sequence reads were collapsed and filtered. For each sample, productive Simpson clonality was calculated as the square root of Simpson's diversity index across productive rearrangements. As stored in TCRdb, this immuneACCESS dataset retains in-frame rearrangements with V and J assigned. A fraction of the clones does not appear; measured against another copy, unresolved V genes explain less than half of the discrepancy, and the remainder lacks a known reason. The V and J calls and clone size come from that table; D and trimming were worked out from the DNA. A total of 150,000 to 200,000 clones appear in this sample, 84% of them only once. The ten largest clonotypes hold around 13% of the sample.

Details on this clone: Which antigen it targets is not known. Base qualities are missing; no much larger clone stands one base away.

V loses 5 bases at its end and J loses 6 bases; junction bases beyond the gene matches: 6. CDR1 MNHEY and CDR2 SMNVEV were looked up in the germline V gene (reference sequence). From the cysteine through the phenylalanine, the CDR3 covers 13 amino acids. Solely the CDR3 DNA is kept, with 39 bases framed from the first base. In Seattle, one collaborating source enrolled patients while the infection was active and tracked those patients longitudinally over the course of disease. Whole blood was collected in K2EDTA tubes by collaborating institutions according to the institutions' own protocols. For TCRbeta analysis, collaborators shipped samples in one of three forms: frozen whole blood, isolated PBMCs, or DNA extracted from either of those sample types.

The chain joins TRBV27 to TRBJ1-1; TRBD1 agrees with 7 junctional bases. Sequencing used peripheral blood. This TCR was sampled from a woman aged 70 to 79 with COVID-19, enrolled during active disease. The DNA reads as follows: TGTGCCAGCAGTAGGAGAGGGACAGCTGAAGCTTTCTTT. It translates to CASSRRGTAEAFF.